This TCR beta chain comes out of a study of cytomegalovirus exposure and HLA in healthy donors. 60 Vbeta and 13 Jbeta primers were used in PCR. Assay used: immunoSEQ multiplex PCR; TCRdb lists only in-frame clones, some missing. The data show approximately 69,000 clones, approximately 70% seen once. Germline V lookup: CDR1 SGHNT, CDR2 YYREEE (reference sequence). V lost 0 bases and J lost 0, with 8 bases in between. CDR3 length: 15 residues. In the case of this clone: What it recognizes is unknown.

Study-level points and caveats: Earlier findings revealed that most TCR beta V segments proved productive either about 87% or about 30% of the time. It was assumed in the presence/absence analyses that sequencing depth was roughly uniform across donors. Likely technical artifact: a cluster of highly shared sequence variants. Later work associated over 15,000 TCR beta sequences with HLA alleles at 0.05 false discovery rate.

The sample taken for sequencing was PBMCs. This clonotype originated in a man aged 40-49 years in good health and CMV-seropositive. The V call is TRBV5-4, the J call TRBJ2-3; D is unclear. The CDR3 here is CASSLGSTSTDTQYF. The CDR3 bases are TGTGCCAGCAGCTTGGGTAGTACTAGCACAGATACGCAGTATTTT.